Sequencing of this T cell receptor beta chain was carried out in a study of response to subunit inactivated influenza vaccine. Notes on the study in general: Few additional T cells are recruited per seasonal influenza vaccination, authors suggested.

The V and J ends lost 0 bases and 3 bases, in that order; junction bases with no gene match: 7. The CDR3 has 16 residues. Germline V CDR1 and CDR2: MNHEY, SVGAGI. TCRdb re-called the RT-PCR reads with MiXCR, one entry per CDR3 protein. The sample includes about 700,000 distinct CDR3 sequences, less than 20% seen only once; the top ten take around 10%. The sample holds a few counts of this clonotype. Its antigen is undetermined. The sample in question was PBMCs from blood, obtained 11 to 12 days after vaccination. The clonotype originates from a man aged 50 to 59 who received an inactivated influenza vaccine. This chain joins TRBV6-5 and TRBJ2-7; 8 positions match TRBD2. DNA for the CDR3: TGTGCCAGCAGTTACTCAAGGTCCGGGGGGGACTACGAGCAGTACTTC. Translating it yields CASSYSRSGGDYEQYF.